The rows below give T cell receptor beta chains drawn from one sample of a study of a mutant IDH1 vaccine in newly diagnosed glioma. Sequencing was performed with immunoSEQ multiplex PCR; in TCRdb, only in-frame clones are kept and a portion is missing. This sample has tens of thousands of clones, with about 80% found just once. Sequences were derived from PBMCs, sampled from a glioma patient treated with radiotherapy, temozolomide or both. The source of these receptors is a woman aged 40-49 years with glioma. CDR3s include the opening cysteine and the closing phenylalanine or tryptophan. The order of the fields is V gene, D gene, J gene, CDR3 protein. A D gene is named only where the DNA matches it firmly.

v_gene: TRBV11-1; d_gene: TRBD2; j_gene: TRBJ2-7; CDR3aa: CASSSGTSNEQYF
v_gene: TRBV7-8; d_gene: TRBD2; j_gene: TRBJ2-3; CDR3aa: CASSTTLSGGGTDTQYF
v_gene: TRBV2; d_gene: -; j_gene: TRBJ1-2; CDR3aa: CASSEALDYGYTF
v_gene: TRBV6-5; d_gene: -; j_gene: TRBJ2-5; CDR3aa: CASSYSLAQETQYF
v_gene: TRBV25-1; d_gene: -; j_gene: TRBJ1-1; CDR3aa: CASSEYQEGTEAFF
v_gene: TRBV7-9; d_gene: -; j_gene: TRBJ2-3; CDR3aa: CASTGWLLRTDTQYF
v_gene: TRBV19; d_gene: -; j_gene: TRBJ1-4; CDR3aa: CASSISAATNEKLFF
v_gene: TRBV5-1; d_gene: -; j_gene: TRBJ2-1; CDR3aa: CASSPGYNEQFF
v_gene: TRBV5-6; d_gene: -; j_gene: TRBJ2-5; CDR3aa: CASSLAGRETQYF
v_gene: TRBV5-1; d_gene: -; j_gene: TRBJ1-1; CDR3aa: CASSFTTGSYEAFF
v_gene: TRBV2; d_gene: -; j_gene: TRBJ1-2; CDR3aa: CASSEVLWQAYGYTF
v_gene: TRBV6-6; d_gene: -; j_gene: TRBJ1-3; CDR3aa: CASLQGSGNTIYF
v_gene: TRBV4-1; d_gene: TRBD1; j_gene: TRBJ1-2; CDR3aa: CASSPNWTGGSHGYTF
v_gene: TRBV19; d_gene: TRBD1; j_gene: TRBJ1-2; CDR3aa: CASSIVGDRGLLYGYTF
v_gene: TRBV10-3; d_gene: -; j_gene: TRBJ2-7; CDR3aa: CAISESKSAYEQYF
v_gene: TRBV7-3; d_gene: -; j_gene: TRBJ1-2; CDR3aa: CASSLTGVDGYTF
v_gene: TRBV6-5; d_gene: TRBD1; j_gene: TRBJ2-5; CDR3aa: CASSYLGQHQETQYF
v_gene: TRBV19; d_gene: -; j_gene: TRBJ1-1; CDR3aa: CASSPWTEVYDTEAFF
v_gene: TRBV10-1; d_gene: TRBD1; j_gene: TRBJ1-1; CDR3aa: CASTRDRLLSMNTEAFF
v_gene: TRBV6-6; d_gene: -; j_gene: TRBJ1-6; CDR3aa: CASSPGPEGSPLHF
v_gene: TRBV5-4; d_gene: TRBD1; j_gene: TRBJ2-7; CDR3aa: CASSLGQGAYEQYF
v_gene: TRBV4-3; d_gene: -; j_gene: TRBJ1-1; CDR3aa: CASSQDLYRGGYTEAFF
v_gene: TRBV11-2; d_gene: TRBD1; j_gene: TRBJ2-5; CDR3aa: CASSLGPGQGETQYF
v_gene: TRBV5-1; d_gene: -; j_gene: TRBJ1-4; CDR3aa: CASSLGHATNEKLFF
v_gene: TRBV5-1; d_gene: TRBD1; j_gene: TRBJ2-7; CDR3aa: CASSLVELGQGDEQYF
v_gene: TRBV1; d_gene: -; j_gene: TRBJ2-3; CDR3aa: CTSRIRRLLDTQYF